These T cell receptor beta chains were read from a single sample in a study of blood T cell repertoires in COVID-19. Clones were read by immunoSEQ multiplex PCR, and TCRdb kept only the in-frame ones, dropping some. Here the sample spans a few hundred thousand clones, about 87% being singletons. Sequenced input: peripheral blood. The origin of the receptors is a man in his late teens or twenties with COVID-19, enrolled during active disease. Both conserved end residues are part of each CDR3. A D gene is named only where the DNA matches it firmly. Clone size appears in some rows only: once, few, many, or a class for an expanded clone.

J: TRBJ2-7; V: TRBV6-4; size: -; D: -; CDR3: CASSPDWGSGEQYF; DNA: TGTGCCAGCAGCCCCGACTGGGGCTCGGGCGAGCAGTACTTC
J: TRBJ2-7; V: TRBV18; size: -; D: -; CDR3: CASSPNTEQYF; DNA: TGTGCCAGCTCACCGAACACCGAGCAGTACTTC
J: TRBJ2-5; V: TRBV6-1; size: -; D: -; CDR3: CASSELVGGQRRETQYF; DNA: TGTGCCAGCAGTGAACTTGTCGGAGGTCAGCGGCGAGAGACCCAGTACTTC
J: TRBJ1-5; V: TRBV11-3; size: -; D: -; CDR3: CASSFGRAYPQHF; DNA: TGTGCCAGCAGCTTTGGTCGTGCCTATCCCCAGCATTTT
J: TRBJ2-6; V: TRBV7-9; size: -; D: -; CDR3: CASSLGLNSGANVLTF; DNA: TGTGCCAGCAGCTTAGGGCTGAACTCTGGGGCCAACGTCCTGACTTTC
J: TRBJ2-5; V: TRBV5-1; size: once; D: TRBD1; CDR3: CASSSGRQGALRETQYF; DNA: TGCGCCAGCAGCTCCGGCCGTCAGGGGGCGCTTAGGGAGACCCAGTACTTC
J: TRBJ2-1; V: TRBV15; size: -; D: TRBD2; CDR3: CATSKSYIGTSRYEQFF; DNA: TGTGCCACCAGCAAATCCTACATCGGGACTAGTAGGTATGAGCAGTTCTTC
J: TRBJ2-7; V: TRBV7-9; size: -; D: -; CDR3: CASSPKAVIEQYF; DNA: TGTGCCAGCAGCCCAAAAGCTGTAATCGAGCAGTACTTC
J: TRBJ1-1; V: TRBV3-1/TRBV3-2; size: -; D: TRBD1; CDR3: CASRDRAGNTEAFF; DNA: TGTGCCAGCAGGGACAGGGCTGGGAACACTGAAGCTTTCTTT
J: TRBJ2-3; V: TRBV3-1/TRBV3-2; size: -; D: -; CDR3: CASSQRAGSTQYF; DNA: TGTGCCAGCAGCCAACGGGCGGGCTCTACGCAGTATTTT
J: TRBJ1-2; V: TRBV6-1; size: once; D: -; CDR3: CASSEAHNENYGYTF; DNA: TGTGCCAGCAGTGAAGCGCATAACGAGAACTATGGCTACACCTTC
J: TRBJ2-3; V: TRBV2; size: -; D: TRBD2; CDR3: CASSVSGTSFETQYF; DNA: TGTGCCAGCAGTGTATCCGGGACTAGCTTTGAAACGCAGTATTTT
J: TRBJ2-3; V: TRBV7-9; size: -; D: -; CDR3: CASIAGLFTDTQYF; DNA: TGTGCCAGCATCGCGGGGCTCTTCACAGATACGCAGTATTTT
J: TRBJ2-5; V: TRBV5-1; size: -; D: TRBD2; CDR3: CASSWDSGAQRYF; DNA: TGCGCCAGCAGCTGGGATAGCGGGGCCCAGAGGTACTTC
J: TRBJ2-3; V: TRBV5-1; size: -; D: -; CDR3: CASSLGAGFVDTQYF; DNA: TGCGCCAGCAGCTTGGGGGCGGGTTTCGTAGATACGCAGTATTTT
J: TRBJ1-2; V: TRBV6-5; size: -; D: TRBD1; CDR3: CASSYDEGQRYGYTF; DNA: TGTGCCAGCAGTTACGACGAGGGACAGCGCTATGGCTACACCTTC
J: TRBJ2-1; V: TRBV29-1; size: -; D: -; CDR3: CSVERVYRDNEQFF; DNA: TGCAGCGTTGAAAGGGTGTACAGGGACAATGAGCAGTTCTTC
J: TRBJ2-1; V: TRBV6-1; size: -; D: TRBD2; CDR3: CASSEWKGAGAPYNEQFF; DNA: TGTGCCAGCAGTGAATGGAAGGGAGCGGGGGCGCCCTACAATGAGCAGTTCTTC